These 9 T cell receptor beta chains were all obtained from the same sample, sequenced in a study of blood T cell repertoires in COVID-19. Clones were read by immunoSEQ multiplex PCR, and TCRdb kept only the in-frame ones, dropping some. The sample lists some 290,000 clones; 85% to 90% were seen once. Material for sequencing was peripheral blood. The source of these receptors is a woman in her twenties or thirties with COVID-19, enrolled during active disease.

The chain recombines TRBV5-4 with TRBJ2-2; 10 positions agree with TRBD2. Germline V lookup: CDR1 SGHNT, CDR2 YYREEE (reference sequence). The V gene end was trimmed by 7 bases and the J gene end by 2 bases; junction bases not matched to a gene: 5. The CDR3 spans 15 residues. The CDR3 coding sequence is TGTGCCAGCTTCCTAGCGGGGGTAAACACCGGGGAGCTGTTTTTT. It yields the protein CASFLAGVNTGELFF.

The CDR3 region has the DNA TGTGCCACCCTTGTAGTGGGGGGGCAATCCAACGAGCAGTACTTC. Translated, it gives CATLVVGGQSNEQYF. The rearrangement uses TRBV2 and TRBJ2-7; D may be TRBD2 (7 bases). The germline gives CDR1 SNHLY, CDR2 FYNNEI. The V gene lost 10 bases and the J gene lost 5 bases, with 24 bases spanning the gap. This CDR3 has 15 amino acids. Looking up the rest from reference TRBV2 and TRBJ2-7 gives the full variable domain: EPEVTQTPSHQVTQMGQEVILRCVPISNHLYFYWYRQILGQKVEFLVSFYNNEISEKSEIFDDQFSVERPDGSNFTLKIRSTKLEDSAMYFCATLVVGGQSNEQYFGPGTRLTVT.

This sequence joins TRBV11-2 and TRBJ2-5; 8 positions match TRBD2. Losses at the gene ends were 5 bases for V and 1 base for J; bases not matched to a gene: 6. The germline gives CDR1 SGHAT, CDR2 FQNNGV. This CDR3 is built from 15 residues. Here the CDR3 DNA reads TGTGCCAGCAGCATTAGCGGGAACACCCAAGAGACCCAGTACTTC. Amino acid sequence: CASSISGNTQETQYF.

The V call is TRBV5-4, the J call TRBJ2-1; maybe TRBD2 (5 bases). V was pared by 4 bases and J by 4 bases, with 18 bases between. The germline CDR1 and CDR2 sequences are SGHNT and YYREEE (reference sequence). This CDR3 spans 16 amino acids. CDR3 protein: CASSTDSVVSYNEQFF. The DNA of the CDR3 is TGTGCCAGCAGCACCGATAGCGTGGTCTCGTACAATGAGCAGTTCTTC.

This chain uses TRBV4-1 with TRBJ1-2; D is uncertain. Germline V gene sequence: CDR1 MGHRA, CDR2 YSYEKL. The CDR3 is made up of 17 amino acids. V lost 1 base and J lost 2, with 17 bases in between. For the CDR3, the DNA is TGCGCCAGCAGCCAAGGAGGCCCCGGGTCAGTAAACTATGGCTACACCTTC. This gives the protein CASSQGGPGSVNYGYTF.

The CDR3 reads CASSPDRAGSYNEQFF. The CDR3 DNA reads as TGCGCCAGCAGCCCGGACAGGGCCGGCTCCTACAATGAGCAGTTCTTC. This chain uses TRBV5-1 with TRBJ2-1, with 8 bases matching TRBD1. Unmatched junction bases numbered 6, after V lost 4 bases and J lost 0 bases. CDR3 length equals 16 residues. CDR1 SGHRS and CDR2 YFSETQ come from the germline V gene.

V is TRBV10-3 and J is TRBJ2-5; D perhaps matches TRBD1 (5 bases). V lost 6 bases to trimming and J lost 3 bases, with 23 bases between them. The length of the CDR3 is 17 residues. CDR1 and CDR2 from the germline V gene are ENHRY and SYGVKD. The CDR3, as DNA: TGTGCCATCAGGGATTCTCTGCGCTGGCAGGGTGAAGAGACCCAGTACTTC. This translates into CAIRDSLRWQGEETQYF.

Comment on this clone: The sample has other DNA sequences that encode this CDR3 too. The chain combines TRBV18 with TRBJ1-1, with TRBD1 matching 9 bases. The CDR3 has 15 amino acids. The V gene's germline CDR1 is KGHSH and CDR2 LQKENI. The trim removed 3 bases at V and 0 bases at J, leaving 2 bases unmatched. CDR3 bases: TGTGCCAGCTCACCTGGGACAGGGATGAACACTGAAGCTTTCTTT. Protein: CASSPGTGMNTEAFF. Complete variable domain (other parts from reference TRBV18 and TRBJ1-1): NAGVMQNPRHLVRRRGQEARLRCSPMKGHSHVYWYRQLPEEGLKFMVYLQKENIIDESGMPKERFSAEFPKEGPSILRIQQVVRGDSAAYFCASSPGTGMNTEAFFGQGTRLTVV.

J is TRBJ2-7 and V is TRBV11-2; TRBD2 agrees at 11 bases. The CDR3 contains 15 residues. CDR1 is SGHAT and CDR2 is FQNNGV in the germline V gene. J was trimmed by 4 bases and V by 3 bases; bases with no gene match: 5. Here the CDR3 DNA reads TGTGCCAGCAGCTTGACCGGGACTAGCGGTTACGAGCAGTACTTC. It codes for CASSLTGTSGYEQYF.